A selection of T cell receptor beta chains follows, all from one sample in a study of Ad26.COV2.S vaccination and SARS-CoV-2 variants. TCRdb's copy holds only in-frame clones and misses some; the assay was immunoSEQ multiplex PCR. The sample has approximately 300,000 clones; about 82% are singletons. The material sequenced was peripheral blood, taken in a trial of Ad26.COV2.S vaccine versus placebo. The receptors here all came from a person aged 18-60 years who received the Ad26.COV2.S COVID-19 vaccine or a placebo. Both conserved end residues are trimmed from each CDR3.

j_call cdr3_length v_call cdr3_aa
TRBJ1-5 13 TRBV7-2 ASSFETGPNQPQH
TRBJ1-1 12 TRBV29-1 SVASGTLNTEAF
TRBJ1-5 13 TRBV18 ASSPSGQNNQPQH
TRBJ1-1 12 TRBV18 ASSPRVTLTEAF
TRBJ1-1 11 TRBV6-5 ASQWNLNTEAF
TRBJ1-1 14 TRBV4-1 ASSPSSWTGNTEAF
TRBJ2-1 13 TRBV6-5 ASSVRGANYNEQF
TRBJ1-1 13 TRBV5-5 ASSLTGSLNTEAF
TRBJ2-2 11 TRBV5-1 ASSFIPSGELF
TRBJ1-1 13 TRBV6-5 ASTPPGHANTEAF
TRBJ1-4 16 TRBV19 ASSIDVTIQPADEKLF
TRBJ2-3 11 TRBV2 ASSAGPPDTQY
TRBJ2-2 12 TRBV9 ASSVDRGTGELF
TRBJ1-2 13 TRBV18 ASSPEQKPNYGYT
TRBJ1-1 12 TRBV5-1 ASSNFGVSTEAF
TRBJ1-6 13 TRBV6-5 ASRIEQVDNSPLH
TRBJ1-6 12 TRBV6-5 ASRSGTKNSPLH
TRBJ1-1 16 TRBV7-9 ASRTEIGIGLSNTEAF
TRBJ1-2 12 TRBV14 ASSPTRSGRGYT
TRBJ2-5 14 TRBV27 ASSLTSGGKRETQY
TRBJ1-5 12 TRBV7-2 ASSPSLRSQPQH
TRBJ1-1 11 TRBV5-1 ASSSGTVAEAF
TRBJ1-1 12 TRBV7-2 ASSFGTANTEAF
TRBJ1-4 14 TRBV7-3 ASSFGPDRNNEKLF
TRBJ2-2 11 TRBV5-1 ASFTGIPGELF
TRBJ1-2 11 TRBV19 ASSRQGAYGYT
TRBJ2-1 14 TRBV6-6 ASSYSNRISYNEQF
TRBJ1-2 12 TRBV5-8 ASSLVGQFYGYT
TRBJ1-6 11 TRBV19 ASSMGINSPLH
TRBJ1-2 13 TRBV18 ASSPTGGNYYGYT
TRBJ1-2 13 TRBV6-2/TRBV6-3 ASSYSRQGSYGYT
TRBJ2-3 15 TRBV5-5 ASSRPPTGRETDTQY
TRBJ2-7 14 TRBV27 ASSLAGTQSSYEQY
TRBJ1-1 11 TRBV19 ASRNQGGTEAF
TRBJ2-7 13 TRBV5-1 ASSPRQGNSYEQY
TRBJ1-5 12 TRBV30 AWSQGKGNQPQH
TRBJ1-6 13 TRBV5-4 ASSLQLGDNSPLH
TRBJ2-4 10 TRBV3-1/TRBV3-2 ASSQRFRIQY
TRBJ2-6 16 TRBV19 ASSSLDRGNSGANVLT
TRBJ1-4 13 TRBV3-1/TRBV3-2 ASSIQGAGHEKLF
TRBJ1-2 10 TRBV12-3/TRBV12-4 ASTNQAYGYT
TRBJ2-5 11 TRBV4-3 ASSSTFGQTQY
TRBJ2-5 12 TRBV13 ASSSQGGGETQY
TRBJ2-2 10 TRBV10-2 ASSVGKVGLF
TRBJ1-1 12 TRBV19 ASIGGYVNTEAF
TRBJ1-3 10 TRBV11-2 ASSARGNTIY
TRBJ2-7 9 TRBV6-1 ASSERYEQY
TRBJ2-5 12 TRBV4-1 ASSQPGQVETQY
TRBJ1-1 12 TRBV5-1 ASGGGQGHTEAF
TRBJ1-2 12 TRBV19 ASSRTARNYGYT
TRBJ1-1 14 TRBV3-1/TRBV3-2 ASSQITGQGASEAF
TRBJ1-2 12 TRBV28 ASSPRTGRYGYT